A selection of T cell receptor beta chains follows, all from one sample in a study of human T cells and chemical hapten exposure. Using its own MiXCR run on the RACE reads, TCRdb lists one record per CDR3 protein. The sample shows 150,000 or so distinct CDR3 sequences, 14% of them seen only once. The sample here was whole blood, taken in connection with sensitization to the hapten diphenylcyclopropenone (DPC). The origin of the receptors is a woman aged 25 to 39 with alopecia areata. Some clones in this sample may be carry-over from other donors' samples. Each CDR3 is given with its conserved first and last residue. D genes are given only for firm matches. Some rows have no size entry. The others give once, few or many, or a class for an expanded clone.

size | J | D | V | CDR3 | DNA
NA | TRBJ2-5 | NA | TRBV2 | CASRAGTIQETQYF | TGTGCCAGCAGGGCCGGGACAATACAAGAGACCCAGTACTTC
few | TRBJ1-4 | NA | TRBV29-1 | CSVLDLGEKLFF | TGCAGCGTTTTGGACCTGGGGGAAAAACTGTTTTTT
NA | TRBJ1-6 | NA | TRBV5-1 | CASRGPVNSPLHF | TGCGCCAGCAGAGGCCCCGTCAATTCACCCCTCCACTTT
few | TRBJ2-3 | NA | TRBV25-1 | CASSATSSRQGPDTQYF | TGTGCCAGCAGTGCCACCTCTAGCAGGCAGGGCCCAGATACGCAGTATTTT
few | TRBJ1-1 | TRBD1 | TRBV29-1 | CSVVQGAWGEAFF | TGCAGCGTTGTACAGGGGGCATGGGGTGAAGCTTTCTTT
few | TRBJ1-1 | NA | TRBV5-1 | CASSSQGGAEAFF | TGCGCCAGCAGCTCGCAGGGTGGCGCTGAAGCTTTCTTT
few | TRBJ1-1 | TRBD1 | TRBV9 | CASSVGTGGSVTEAFF | TGTGCCAGCAGCGTAGGGACAGGGGGTAGTGTCACTGAAGCTTTCTTT
NA | TRBJ1-5 | TRBD1 | TRBV7-2 | CASSPLDRGSNQPQHF | TGTGCCAGCAGCCCTCTGGACAGGGGTAGCAATCAGCCCCAGCATTTT
few | TRBJ1-2 | NA | TRBV19 | CASSPRLFSYTF | TGTGCCAGTTCCCCGCGCCTTTTCAGCTACACCTTC
few | TRBJ2-1 | TRBD2 | TRBV29-1 | CSVGLAGIAYNEQFF | TGCAGCGTTGGTCTAGCGGGAATAGCTTACAATGAGCAGTTCTTC
NA | TRBJ2-7 | TRBD2 | TRBV4-3 | CASSQDDRAGGSYEQYF | TGCGCCAGCAGCCAAGATGATCGAGCGGGAGGGTCCTACGAGCAGTACTTC
NA | TRBJ2-7 | NA | TRBV12-3/TRBV12-4 | CASSFGGPGAEQYF | TGTGCCAGCAGTTTTGGCGGGCCCGGCGCCGAGCAGTACTTC
many | TRBJ1-2 | NA | TRBV20-1 | CSAHRALEGYTF | TGCAGTGCTCATCGGGCGTTAGAGGGCTACACCTTC
NA | TRBJ2-3 | NA | TRBV29-1 | CSVPGFHTDTQYF | TGCAGCGTGCCAGGGTTTCATACAGATACGCAGTATTTT
NA | TRBJ1-2 | TRBD1 | TRBV18 | CASSPRDDRGADGYTF | TGTGCCAGCTCACCACGGGACGACAGGGGGGCCGATGGCTACACCTTC
many | TRBJ2-7 | TRBD2 | TRBV28 | CASSEREGIYEQYF | TGTGCCAGCAGTGAGCGGGAGGGTATCTACGAGCAGTACTTC
few | TRBJ2-3 | NA | TRBV20-1 | CSAKEGGGTDTQYF | TGCAGTGCTAAGGAAGGGGGTGGCACAGATACGCAGTATTTT
many | TRBJ1-5 | TRBD1 | TRBV29-1 | CSAGTDLNQPQHF | TGCAGCGCCGGGACAGACCTCAATCAGCCCCAGCATTTT
NA | TRBJ2-7 | NA | TRBV5-1 | CASSLQVSTTSEQYF | TGCGCCAGCAGCTTACAGGTGTCTACTACCTCCGAGCAGTACTTC
few | TRBJ1-2 | NA | TRBV28 | CASIWGRANYGYTF | TGTGCCAGCATCTGGGGGAGGGCCAACTATGGCTACACCTTC
few | TRBJ1-4 | NA | TRBV12-3/TRBV12-4 | CASSSPDQHGGEKLFF | TGTGCCAGCAGTTCCCCTGACCAGCATGGGGGTGAAAAACTGTTTTTT
NA | TRBJ2-3 | NA | TRBV14 | CASSQGPPKDTQYF | TGTGCCAGCAGCCAAGGTCCTCCTAAGGATACGCAGTATTTT
NA | TRBJ2-7 | NA | TRBV7-8 | CASSLGLPGDEQYF | TGTGCCAGCAGCTTAGGGCTCCCCGGGGACGAGCAGTACTTC
NA | TRBJ2-2 | TRBD2 | TRBV7-2 | CASSLIPGLAGENTGELFF | TGTGCCAGCAGCTTAATTCCGGGACTAGCGGGCGAAAACACCGGGGAGCTGTTTTTT
NA | TRBJ2-2 | NA | TRBV18 | CASSPGPGQNTGELFF | TGTGCCAGCTCACCAGGGCCGGGACAGAACACCGGGGAGCTGTTTTTT
NA | TRBJ1-6 | NA | TRBV27 | CASSFDGRGSPLHF | TGTGCCAGCAGTTTCGACGGCCGGGGATCACCCCTCCACTTT
NA | TRBJ2-7 | NA | TRBV5-5 | CASSLAGQTIYEQYF | TGTGCCAGCAGCTTGGCCGGTCAGACGATCTACGAGCAGTACTTC